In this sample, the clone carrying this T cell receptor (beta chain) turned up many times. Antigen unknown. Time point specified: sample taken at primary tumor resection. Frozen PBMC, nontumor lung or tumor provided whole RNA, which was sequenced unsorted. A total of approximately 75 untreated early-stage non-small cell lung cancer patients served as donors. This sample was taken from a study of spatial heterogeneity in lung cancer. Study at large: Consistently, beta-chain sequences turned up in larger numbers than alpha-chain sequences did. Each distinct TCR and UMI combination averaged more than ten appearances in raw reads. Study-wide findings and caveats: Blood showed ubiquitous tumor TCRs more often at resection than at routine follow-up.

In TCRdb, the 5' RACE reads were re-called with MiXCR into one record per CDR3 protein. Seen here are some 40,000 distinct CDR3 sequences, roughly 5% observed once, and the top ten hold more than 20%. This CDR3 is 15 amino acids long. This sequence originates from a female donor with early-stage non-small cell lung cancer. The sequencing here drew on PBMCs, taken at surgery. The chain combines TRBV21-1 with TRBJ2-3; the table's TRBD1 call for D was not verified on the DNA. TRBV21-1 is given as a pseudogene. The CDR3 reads CASSATGGETDTQYF. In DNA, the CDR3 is TGTGCCAGCAGCGCCACAGGGGGCGAGACAGATACGCAGTATTTT.